Following are 5 T cell receptor beta chains from one sample sequenced in a study of shared clonotypes between healthy human individuals. Generated by immunoSEQ multiplex PCR, the TCRdb table keeps only in-frame clones and is missing some. This table has about 470,000 clones, 75% to 85% appearing once. The material sequenced was PBMCs. The receptor source for this set is a woman aged 35 to 49 in good health. Some clones in this sample may be carry-over from other donors' samples.

This chain joins TRBV14 and TRBJ1-2, with 8 bases matching TRBD1. Germline assignment: CDR1 SGHDN and CDR2 FVKESK. The CDR3 covers 17 residues. Germline trimming cut 0 bases from V and 2 bases from J; bases unmatched to any gene: 8. CDR3 sequence reads: CASSQDRGQGVNYGYTF. CDR3 coding DNA: TGTGCCAGCAGCCAAGACCGTGGACAGGGAGTAAACTATGGCTACACCTTC.

In this sample, this clone turned up once. The rearrangement uses TRBV5-1 and TRBJ2-5; no clear D. V was cut by 0 bases and J by 7 bases, with 4 bases left in between. The CDR3 is made up of 11 amino acids. CDR1 and CDR2 from the germline V gene are SGHRS and YFSETQ. CDR3 amino acids: CASSLEGTQYF. CDR3 nucleotides: TGCGCCAGCAGCTTGGAGGGGACCCAGTACTTC.

This rearrangement joins TRBV4-3 to TRBJ2-7; TRBD1 aligns across 10 bases. The germline V gene encodes CDR1 LGHNA and CDR2 YSLEER. The CDR3 runs 14 residues. The ends lost 1 base at V and 5 bases at J; junction bases unmatched: 2. CDR3 in DNA: TGCGCCAGCAGCCAAGGCGGGACAGGGGACGAGCAGTACTTC. It yields the protein CASSQGGTGDEQYF.

V and J are TRBV7-2 and TRBJ1-6; D may be TRBD1 (6 bases). The CDR3 spans 14 residues. The V and J ends lost 3 bases and 8 bases respectively, with 11 bases between them. Germline assignment: CDR1 SGHTA and CDR2 FQGNSA. CDR3 DNA: TGTGCCAGCAGCTTTACAGGGACCGATTCACCCCTCCACTTT. Translated: CASSFTGTDSPLHF.

This clone was observed once. This sequence joins TRBV7-6 and TRBJ2-3; a possible D gene is TRBD2 (6 bases). The CDR3 totals 16 residues. Germline V lookup: CDR1 SGHVS, CDR2 FNYEAQ. Trimming removed 5 bases at V and 0 bases at J, with 15 bases between. CDR3 nucleotide sequence: TGTGCCAGCAGCCCGATCGGAGGGATTAGCACAGATACGCAGTATTTT. Translation: CASSPIGGISTDTQYF.